The 27 T cell receptor beta chains below were found in one sample sequenced in a study of shared clonotypes between healthy human individuals. Repertoires were generated with immunoSEQ multiplex PCR, while TCRdb's copy carries only in-frame clones and drops some. Among roughly 1,100,000 clones listed, more than 60% were seen once. The specimen sequenced was memory CD4+ T cells sorted from blood. Sample subset: CD45RA-negative fraction. These receptor sequences come from a man aged 18 to 29 in good health.

The rearrangement links TRBV28 to TRBJ1-2; D is unresolved. The CDR3 contains 13 residues. The germline gives CDR1 MDHEN, CDR2 SYDVKM. V was trimmed by 2 bases and J by 7 bases, leaving 11 bases between them. CDR3 nucleotide sequence: TGTGCCAGCAGTTTAATTCGGAGTGTTGGCTACACCTTC. Its translation: CASSLIRSVGYTF.

This clone appeared a few times. The chain uses TRBV5-4 and TRBJ1-6; D is perhaps TRBD1 (6 bases). The CDR3 is 14 residues long. Germline V lookup: CDR1 SGHNT, CDR2 YYREEE (reference sequence). Trimming removed 1 base at V and 8 bases at J, with 10 bases between. This CDR3 reads CASSLRGADSPLHF. The CDR3, as DNA: TGTGCCAGCAGCTTGCGGGGGGCAGATTCACCCCTCCACTTT. Full variable domain (outside the CDR3, taken from reference TRBV5-4 and TRBJ1-6): ETGVTQSPTHLIKTRGQQVTLRCSSQSGHNTVSWYQQALGQGPQFIFQYYREEENGRGNFPPRFSGLQFPNYSSELNVNALELDDSALYLCASSLRGADSPLHFGNGTRLTVT.

The V gene is TRBV2, the J gene TRBJ1-1; 9 bases line up with TRBD1. After removal of 10 bases from V and 4 bases from J, the junction contained 7 bases not matched to a gene. The CDR3 is made up of 13 amino acids. Germline CDR1 and CDR2: SNHLY and FYNNEI. CDR3: CAIQGARSTEAFF. Written as DNA, the CDR3 is TGTGCCATACAGGGGGCGAGGAGCACTGAAGCTTTCTTT.

This clone was recorded at least ten times. V gene TRBV28 combines with J gene TRBJ1-6, with D unresolved. This CDR3 region has 15 residues. V was trimmed by 2 bases and J by 2 bases, leaving 7 bases between them. The germline V gene has CDR1 MDHEN and CDR2 SYDVKM. The CDR3 DNA reads TGTGCCAGCAGTTTAAGTAGCACCTATAATTCACCCCTCCACTTT. Translation: CASSLSSTYNSPLHF.

V usage is TRBV30 and J usage is TRBJ2-4, with 11 bases identical to TRBD1. After removal of 7 bases from V and 3 bases from J, the junction contained 5 bases not matched to a gene. Germline V gene lookup returns CDR1 GTSNPN and CDR2 SVGIG (reference sequence). The CDR3 loop spans 14 amino acids. The CDR3 sequence: CALTGTGGKNIQYF. The CDR3 DNA sequence: TGTGCCTTAACCGGGACAGGGGGCAAAAACATTCAGTACTTC.

The rearrangement links TRBV7-9 to TRBJ1-5; D gene unclear. Germline-derived CDR1 and CDR2 are SEHNR and FQNEAQ (reference sequence). This CDR3 spans 15 amino acids. The germline V and J ends were trimmed by 1 base and 8 bases, with 15 bases remaining between them. This CDR3 is CASSLGPAHAEPQHF. Written as DNA, the CDR3 is TGTGCCAGCAGCTTAGGGCCAGCGCACGCAGAGCCCCAGCATTTT. Full variable domain (missing parts from reference TRBV7-9 and TRBJ1-5): DTGVSQNPRHKITKRGQNVTFRCDPISEHNRLYWYRQTLGQGPEFLTYFQNEAQLEKSRLLSDRFSAERPKGSFSTLEIQRTEQGDSAMYLCASSLGPAHAEPQHFGDGTRLSIL.

This chain connects TRBV5-4 to TRBJ2-1; D could derive from TRBD1 or TRBD2 (5 bases each). Trimming removed 3 bases at V and 8 bases at J, with 12 bases between. The CDR3 sequence is 13 residues long. Germline CDR1 is SGHNT and CDR2 is YYREEE (reference sequence). This CDR3 reads CASSSLRDDEQFF. The DNA of the CDR3 is TGTGCCAGCAGCTCACTCAGGGACGATGAGCAGTTCTTC.

This chain connects TRBV5-1 to TRBJ2-2; D is ambiguous. This CDR3 region has 15 residues. Germline-derived CDR1 and CDR2 are SGHRS and YFSETQ. V was shortened by 2 bases and J by 2 bases, with 10 bases between the two germline ends. The CDR3 spells CASSFTGINTGELFF. The DNA of the CDR3 is TGCGCCAGCAGCTTCACTGGGATCAACACCGGGGAGCTGTTTTTT.

V is TRBV11-3 and J is TRBJ1-1, with D possibly being TRBD1 (5 bases). The CDR3 has 16 residues. Germline V gene sequence: CDR1 SGHNT, CDR2 YENEEA. Trimming removed 5 bases from V and 2 bases from J, with 18 bases in between. Here the CDR3 reads CASSPPKHGANTEAFF. CDR3 DNA sequence: TGTGCCAGCAGCCCCCCCAAACATGGGGCCAACACTGAAGCTTTCTTT.

A single count supports this clone. The chain is built from TRBV6-6 and TRBJ1-5; possibly TRBD1 for D (6 bases). CDR3 size: 16 residues. CDR1 is MNHNY and CDR2 is SVGAGI in the germline V gene (reference sequence). V shed 2 bases and J shed 0 bases, with 11 bases lying between them. This CDR3 reads CASSYPGQLSNQPQHF. As DNA, the CDR3 is TGTGCCAGCAGTTACCCTGGACAGCTTAGCAATCAGCCCCAGCATTTT.

The chain couples TRBV30 to TRBJ2-2; D is tentatively TRBD1 or TRBD2 (5 bases each). Trimming pared 0 bases from V and 7 bases from J, leaving 15 bases between. The CDR3 is made up of 15 amino acids. Germline CDR1 GTSNPN, CDR2 SVGIG (reference sequence). The CDR3 loop is CAWSVRKLGDGELFF. The DNA for the CDR3 is TGTGCCTGGAGTGTACGAAAGCTGGGGGACGGGGAGCTGTTTTTT.

This clone has only a few counts. The chain links TRBV30 to TRBJ2-7, with 12 positions matching TRBD2. This CDR3 is built from 15 residues. With V trimmed by 2 bases and J by 5 bases, 7 bases remained unmatched. Germline lookup yields CDR1 GTSNPN and CDR2 SVGIG (reference sequence). CDR3 sequence: CAWSTTSGRSHEQYF. Here the CDR3 DNA reads TGTGCCTGGAGTACTACTAGCGGGAGGAGCCACGAGCAGTACTTC.

The CDR3 is CASSPGQGVKTQYF. CDR3 bases: TGTGCCAGCTCACCGGGACAGGGTGTAAAGACCCAGTACTTC. J is TRBJ2-5 and V is TRBV18; 9 bases fit TRBD1. Germline V gives CDR1 KGHSH, CDR2 LQKENI. The CDR3 covers 14 residues. The J segment lost 6 bases and the V segment lost 3 bases, leaving 5 bases of the junction unmatched.

This chain connects TRBV11-2 to TRBJ2-7; no clear D gene. CDR3 length: 15 residues. CDR1 and CDR2 from the germline V gene are SGHAT and FQNNGV. The V and J ends lost 5 bases and 5 bases respectively, with 19 bases between them. The CDR3 here is CASSLLSPRSDEQYF. CDR3 bases: TGTGCCAGCAGCCTCCTCTCGCCCCGGTCCGACGAGCAGTACTTC.

This chain joins TRBV5-1 and TRBJ2-2; 10 nucleotides agree with TRBD1. From germline, CDR1 is SGHRS and CDR2 YFSETQ. The CDR3 is made up of 13 amino acids. With 4 bases clipped from V and 10 bases from J, the junction kept 4 bases outside the gene matches. CDR3 DNA sequence: TGCGCCAGCAGCGGGACAGGGGTTGCGGAGCTGTTTTTT. It translates to CASSGTGVAELFF.

This chain joins TRBV7-2 and TRBJ2-6; 7 nucleotides line up with TRBD1. Germline V gene sequence: CDR1 SGHTA, CDR2 FQGNSA. The CDR3 totals 15 residues. V lost 6 bases, J lost 2 bases, and 4 bases stayed unmatched. This CDR3 is CASRKDRTGANVLTF. CDR3 nucleotide sequence: TGTGCCAGCAGAAAGGACAGGACTGGGGCCAACGTCCTGACTTTC.

The rearrangement joins TRBV5-1 to TRBJ2-1, with D possibly being TRBD1 or TRBD2 (5 bases each). Trimming cost V 3 bases and J 7 bases, with 20 bases left between them. The CDR3 contains 16 residues. Germline-derived CDR1 and CDR2 are SGHRS and YFSETQ. The CDR3 spells CASSWAGTALPNEQFF. The CDR3 DNA reads TGCGCCAGCAGCTGGGCCGGGACCGCGCTCCCAAATGAGCAGTTCTTC.

This chain connects TRBV5-6 to TRBJ2-1; 10 bases align to TRBD2. The length of the CDR3 is 16 residues. The J segment lost 5 bases and the V segment lost 0 bases, leaving 5 bases of the junction unmatched. The germline gives CDR1 SGHDT, CDR2 YYEEEE. In DNA, the CDR3 is TGTGCCAGCAGCTTGGTAGGGACTAGCGTAAACAATGAGCAGTTCTTC. It translates to CASSLVGTSVNNEQFF.

V is TRBV14 and J is TRBJ1-5, with TRBD1 as a possible D gene (5 bases). The CDR3 has 12 amino acids. The V end was cut by 4 bases, the J end by 6 bases, with 7 bases between. The germline V gene has CDR1 SGHDN and CDR2 FVKESK. The CDR3 sequence: CASSLGGQPQHF. The CDR3 DNA reads TGTGCCAGCAGCCTGGGGGGTCAGCCCCAGCATTTT.

This clone was seen only a few times. V is TRBV4-1 and J is TRBJ2-1; D gene ambiguous. Germline V gene lookup returns CDR1 MGHRA and CDR2 YSYEKL. There are 16 residues in the CDR3. V lost 4 bases and J lost 0, with 13 bases in between. The CDR3 DNA follows: TGCGCCAGCAGCCCTAGGGTGTCCTACTCCTACAATGAGCAGTTCTTC. This translates into CASSPRVSYSYNEQFF.

This rearrangement joins TRBV18 to TRBJ2-2; 10 bases are a match to TRBD2. Trimming removed 2 bases from V and 3 bases from J; junction bases left unmatched: 6. Per germline, CDR1 KGHSH and CDR2 LQKENI. CDR3 length equals 17 residues. The CDR3 DNA reads as TGTGCCAGCTCACCAAGGCTAGCGGGAGCCGACACCGGGGAGCTGTTTTTT. Translated, it gives CASSPRLAGADTGELFF. Using reference TRBV18 and TRBJ2-2 for the parts outside the CDR3, the full variable domain is NAGVMQNPRHLVRRRGQEARLRCSPMKGHSHVYWYRQLPEEGLKFMVYLQKENIIDESGMPKERFSAEFPKEGPSILRIQQVVRGDSAAYFCASSPRLAGADTGELFFGEGSRLTVL.

This chain connects TRBV5-5 to TRBJ1-4, with TRBD1 matching over 9 bases. The CDR3 spans 18 residues. With V trimmed by 4 bases and J by 4 bases, 14 bases remained unmatched. Germline V lookup: CDR1 SGHKS, CDR2 YYEKEE (reference sequence). The CDR3 DNA reads as TGTGCCAGCAGCCCAACTCCTACAGGGGGCGTGAGTAATGAAAAACTGTTTTTT. Translating it yields CASSPTPTGGVSNEKLFF.

Only one count was recorded for this clone. The V call is TRBV6-5, the J call TRBJ1-5, with D uncertain. V was clipped by 4 bases and J by 5 bases, with 9 bases between them. CDR3 size: 13 residues. Germline V lookup: CDR1 MNHEY, CDR2 SVGAGI. The CDR3 region is CASSLLHHQPQHF. CDR3 bases: TGTGCCAGCAGTTTATTACACCATCAGCCCCAGCATTTT.

On this clone itself: Other nucleotide sequences in the sample specify the same CDR3. J is TRBJ2-5 and V is TRBV18; TRBD1 might be the D (5 bases). This CDR3 has 13 amino acids. V was shortened by 3 bases and J by 4 bases, with 9 bases between the two germline ends. Germline loops: CDR1 KGHSH, CDR2 LQKENI. Here the CDR3 DNA reads TGTGCCAGCTCACCCGGAAGGGGAGAGACCCAGTACTTC. The encoded protein is CASSPGRGETQYF.

This chain uses TRBV28 with TRBJ2-6; perhaps TRBD2 as D (6 bases). Germline V gives CDR1 MDHEN, CDR2 SYDVKM. Trimming took 2 bases from V and 4 from J, leaving 9 bases between them. The CDR3 extends over 15 amino acids. The CDR3 is CASSLSGPGANVLTF. DNA of the CDR3: TGTGCCAGCAGTTTAAGCGGGCCAGGGGCCAACGTCCTGACTTTC.

CDR3 DNA sequence: TGTGCCAGCAGCCCAACTACGGGGTCCTACGAGCAGTACTTC. Protein: CASSPTTGSYEQYF. The rearrangement joins TRBV7-2 to TRBJ2-7, with D possibly TRBD2 on 5 matching bases. The CDR3 has 14 amino acids. The germline CDR1 and CDR2 sequences are SGHTA and FQGNSA. Trimming cost V 5 bases and J 1 base, with 12 bases left between them.

The chain employs TRBV10-2 and TRBJ2-5; no firm D call. Germline CDR1 reads WSHSY; CDR2 reads SAAADI. The CDR3 is 12 amino acids. Deletions cut 7 bases from V and 4 bases from J, with 10 bases between. CDR3 nucleotides: TGCGCCAGCACTGGGTGGGGAGAGACCCAGTACTTC. Translated: CASTGWGETQYF.